By share of the sample, the clone carrying this T cell receptor (beta chain) is medium-sized. Its specificity is unknown. Molecules of cDNA were individually given unique molecular identifiers that were attached to them. TCRdb ran MiXCR on the 5' RACE reads and lists one entry per CDR3 protein. This repertoire shows about 22,000 distinct CDR3 sequences, roughly 3.6% found once; its top ten account for 5.5% to 7%. Germline CDR1 MNHEY, CDR2 SVGEGT. Trimming cost V 5 bases and J 7 bases, with 15 bases left between them. The CDR3 length is 14 residues. The data are from a study of early T cells in non-severe SARS-CoV-2 infection. Notes on the study in general: Anti-spike CD8 responses were favored by VDJdb matching, which missed private and CD4 specificities.

The material sequenced was whole blood. The chain uses TRBV6-2 or TRBV6-3 and TRBJ2-1, with a tentative D call TRBD2 (5 bases). The TCR sequence derives from an adult who was a healthcare worker with PCR-confirmed SARS-CoV-2 infection or an uninfected control (not recorded which). CDR3 sequence reads: CASSNGLPSNEQFF. CDR3 coding DNA: TGTGCCAGCAGTAACGGACTTCCTTCGAATGAGCAGTTCTTC.